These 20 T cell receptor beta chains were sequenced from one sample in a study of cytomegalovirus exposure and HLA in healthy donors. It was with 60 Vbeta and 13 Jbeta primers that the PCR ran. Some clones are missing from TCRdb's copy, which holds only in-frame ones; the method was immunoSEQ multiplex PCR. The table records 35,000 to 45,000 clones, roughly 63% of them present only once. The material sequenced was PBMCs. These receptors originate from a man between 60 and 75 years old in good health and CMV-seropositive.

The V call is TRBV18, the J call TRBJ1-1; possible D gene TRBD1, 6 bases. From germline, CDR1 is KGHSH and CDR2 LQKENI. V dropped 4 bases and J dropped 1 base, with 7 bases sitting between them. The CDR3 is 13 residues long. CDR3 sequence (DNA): TGTGCCAGCTCACGGACAGCGAACACTGAAGCTTTCTTT. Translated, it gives CASSRTANTEAFF.

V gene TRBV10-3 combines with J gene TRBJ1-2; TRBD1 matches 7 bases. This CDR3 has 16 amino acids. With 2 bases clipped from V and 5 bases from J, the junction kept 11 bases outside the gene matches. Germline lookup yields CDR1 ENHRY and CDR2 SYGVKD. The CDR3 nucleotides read TGTGCCATCAGTGAGGAGGGGGCAGGGCCGGGATATGGCTACACCTTC. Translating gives CAISEEGAGPGYGYTF.

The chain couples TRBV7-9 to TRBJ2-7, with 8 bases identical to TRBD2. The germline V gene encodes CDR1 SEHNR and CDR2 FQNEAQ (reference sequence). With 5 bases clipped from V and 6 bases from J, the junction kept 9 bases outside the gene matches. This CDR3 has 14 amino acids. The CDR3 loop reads CASSAPEREFEQYF. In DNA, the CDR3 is TGTGCCAGCAGCGCACCTGAGCGGGAGTTCGAGCAGTACTTC.

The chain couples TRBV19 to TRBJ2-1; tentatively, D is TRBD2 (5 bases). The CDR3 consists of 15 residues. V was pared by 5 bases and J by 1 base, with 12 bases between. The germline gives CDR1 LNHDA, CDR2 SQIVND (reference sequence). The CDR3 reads CASSRAEQSYNEQFF. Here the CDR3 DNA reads TGTGCCAGTAGTCGAGCGGAGCAATCCTACAATGAGCAGTTCTTC. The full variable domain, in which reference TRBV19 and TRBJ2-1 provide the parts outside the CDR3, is DGGITQSPKYLFRKEGQNVTLSCEQNLNHDAMYWYRQDPGQGLRLIYYSQIVNDFQKGDIAEGYSVSREKKESFPLTVTSAQKNPTAFYLCASSRAEQSYNEQFFGPGTRLTVL.

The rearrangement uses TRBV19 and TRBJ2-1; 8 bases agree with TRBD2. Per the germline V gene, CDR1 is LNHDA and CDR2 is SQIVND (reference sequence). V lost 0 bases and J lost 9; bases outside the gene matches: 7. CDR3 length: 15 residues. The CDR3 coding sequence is TGTGCCAGTAGTATAGATAAGAGCGGGAGCGGTGAGCAGTTCTTC. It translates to CASSIDKSGSGEQFF.

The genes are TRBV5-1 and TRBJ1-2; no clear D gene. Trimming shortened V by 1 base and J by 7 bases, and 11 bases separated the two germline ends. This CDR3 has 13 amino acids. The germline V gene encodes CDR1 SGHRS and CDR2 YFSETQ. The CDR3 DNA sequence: TGCGCCAGCAGCTTGACAGCTTTTAGTGGCTACACCTTC. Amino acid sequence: CASSLTAFSGYTF.

The CDR3 loop reads CASSPRTGQSSGNTIYF. As DNA, the CDR3 is TGTGCCAGTAGTCCGCGGACAGGTCAGAGCTCTGGAAACACCATATATTTT. V usage is TRBV19 and J usage is TRBJ1-3, with 7 bases matching TRBD1. V lost 5 bases to trimming and J lost 0 bases; unmatched junction nucleotides: 10. The germline V gene has CDR1 LNHDA and CDR2 SQIVND (reference sequence). This CDR3 spans 17 amino acids.

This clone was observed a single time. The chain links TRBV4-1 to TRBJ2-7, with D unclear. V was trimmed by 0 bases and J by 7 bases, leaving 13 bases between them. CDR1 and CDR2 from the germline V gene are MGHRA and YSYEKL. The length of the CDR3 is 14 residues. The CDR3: CASSQDERRREQYF. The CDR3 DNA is TGCGCCAGCAGCCAAGATGAGAGGCGGCGGGAGCAGTACTTC.

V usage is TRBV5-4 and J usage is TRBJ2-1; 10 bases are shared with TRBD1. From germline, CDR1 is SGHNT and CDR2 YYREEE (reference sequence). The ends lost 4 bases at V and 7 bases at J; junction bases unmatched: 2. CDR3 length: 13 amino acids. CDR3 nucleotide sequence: TGTGCCAGCAGCCAGGGACAGGGGAATGAGCAGTTCTTC. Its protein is CASSQGQGNEQFF.

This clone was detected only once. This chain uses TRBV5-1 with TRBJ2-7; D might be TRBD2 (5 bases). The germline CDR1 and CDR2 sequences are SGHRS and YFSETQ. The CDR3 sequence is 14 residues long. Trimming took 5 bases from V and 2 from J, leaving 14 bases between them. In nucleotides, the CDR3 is TGCGCCAGCAGACCAGGTGAGGGTCCCTACGAGCAGTACTTC. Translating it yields CASRPGEGPYEQYF.

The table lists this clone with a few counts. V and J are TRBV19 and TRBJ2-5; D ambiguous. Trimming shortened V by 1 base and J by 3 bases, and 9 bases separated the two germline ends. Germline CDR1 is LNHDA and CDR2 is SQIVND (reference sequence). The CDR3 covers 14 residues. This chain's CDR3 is CASSIGGREETQYF. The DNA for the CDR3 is TGTGCCAGTAGTATAGGAGGCAGAGAAGAGACCCAGTACTTC.

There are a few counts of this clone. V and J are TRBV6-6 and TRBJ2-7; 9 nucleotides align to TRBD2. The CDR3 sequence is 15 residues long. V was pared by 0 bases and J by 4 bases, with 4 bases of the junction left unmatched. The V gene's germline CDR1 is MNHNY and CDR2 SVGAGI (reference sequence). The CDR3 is CASSYSTSGLYEQYF. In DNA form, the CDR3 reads TGTGCCAGCAGTTACTCGACTAGCGGCCTTTACGAGCAGTACTTC.

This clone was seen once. The CDR3: CASSTTGTYGYTF. The CDR3 DNA sequence: TGTGCCAGCAGCACTACAGGGACCTATGGCTACACCTTC. The rearrangement joins TRBV7-9 to TRBJ1-2; possibly TRBD1 for D (6 bases). The length of the CDR3 is 13 residues. The germline gives CDR1 SEHNR, CDR2 FQNEAQ (reference sequence). V dropped 5 bases and J dropped 4 bases, with 11 bases sitting between them.

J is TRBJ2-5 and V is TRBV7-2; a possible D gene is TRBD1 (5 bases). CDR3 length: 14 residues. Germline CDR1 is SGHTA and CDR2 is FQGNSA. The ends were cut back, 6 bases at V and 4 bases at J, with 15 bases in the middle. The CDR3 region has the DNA TGTGCCAGCAGTCAGGGTGGGGTCCCAGAGACCCAGTACTTC. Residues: CASSQGGVPETQYF.

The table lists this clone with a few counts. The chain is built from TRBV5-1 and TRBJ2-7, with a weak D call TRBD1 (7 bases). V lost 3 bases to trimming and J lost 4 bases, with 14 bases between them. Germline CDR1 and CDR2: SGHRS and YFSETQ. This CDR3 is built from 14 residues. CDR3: CASSWDSGGYEQYF. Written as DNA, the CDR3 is TGCGCCAGCAGCTGGGACAGTGGGGGGTACGAGCAGTACTTC.

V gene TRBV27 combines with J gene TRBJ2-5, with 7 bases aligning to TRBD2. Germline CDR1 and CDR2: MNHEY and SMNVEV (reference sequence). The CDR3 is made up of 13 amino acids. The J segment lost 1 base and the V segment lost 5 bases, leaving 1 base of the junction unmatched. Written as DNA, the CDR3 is TGTGCCAGCAGTAGCGGGATCCAAGAGACCCAGTACTTC. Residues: CASSSGIQETQYF.

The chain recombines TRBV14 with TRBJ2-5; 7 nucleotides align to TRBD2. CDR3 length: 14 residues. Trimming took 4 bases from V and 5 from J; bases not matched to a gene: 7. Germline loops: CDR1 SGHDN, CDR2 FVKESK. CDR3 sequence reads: CASSLGRNSETQYF. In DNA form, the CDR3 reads TGTGCCAGCAGCCTCGGGAGGAACTCCGAGACCCAGTACTTC. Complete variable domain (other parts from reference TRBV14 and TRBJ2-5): EAGVTQFPSHSVIEKGQTVTLRCDPISGHDNLYWYRRVMGKEIKFLLHFVKESKQDESGMPNNRFLAERTGGTYSTLKVQPAELEDSGVYFCASSLGRNSETQYFGPGTRLLVL.

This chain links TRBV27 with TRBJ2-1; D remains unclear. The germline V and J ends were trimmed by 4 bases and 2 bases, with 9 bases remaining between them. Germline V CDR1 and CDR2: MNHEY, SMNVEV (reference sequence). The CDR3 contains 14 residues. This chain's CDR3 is CASSSERAYNEQFF. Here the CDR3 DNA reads TGTGCCAGCAGTTCCGAGCGAGCCTACAATGAGCAGTTCTTC.

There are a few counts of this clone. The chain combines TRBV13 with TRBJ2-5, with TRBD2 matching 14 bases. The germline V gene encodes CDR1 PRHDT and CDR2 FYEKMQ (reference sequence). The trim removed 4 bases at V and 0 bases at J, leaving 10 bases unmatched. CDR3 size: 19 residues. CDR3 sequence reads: CASSSGLAGGLRHQETQYF. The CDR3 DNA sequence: TGTGCCAGCAGCTCAGGACTAGCGGGAGGTTTGCGCCACCAAGAGACCCAGTACTTC.

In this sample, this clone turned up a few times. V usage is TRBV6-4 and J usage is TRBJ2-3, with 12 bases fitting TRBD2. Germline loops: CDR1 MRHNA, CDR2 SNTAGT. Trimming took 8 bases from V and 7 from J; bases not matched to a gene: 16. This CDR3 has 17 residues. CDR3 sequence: CASLPRTSGEKANTQYF. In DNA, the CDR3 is TGTGCCAGCCTCCCCAGGACTAGCGGGGAAAAGGCAAATACGCAGTATTTT.